The next 31 T cell receptor beta chains were all read from a single sample in a study of shared clonotypes between healthy human individuals. Using immunoSEQ multiplex PCR, the repertoire was profiled, and TCRdb retains in-frame clones only, with some absent. The sample carries about 1.5 million clones, 98% recorded once. The source material was naive CD4+ T cells sorted from blood. The sample's subset: CD45RA+ positively selected. These TCRs come from a man aged 25-40 years in good health.

The V call is TRBV2, the J call TRBJ2-7; 13 bases map to TRBD2. The CDR3 has 13 residues. Trimming cost V 4 bases and J 7 bases; bases outside gene matches: 1. Germline CDR1 SNHLY, CDR2 FYNNEI. The CDR3 nucleotides are TGTGCCAGCAGTGGGGGACTAGCGGGGGAGCAGTACTTC. It translates to CASSGGLAGEQYF.

This chain uses TRBV6-5 with TRBJ2-6; a weak D match, TRBD1 (6 bases). The germline V gene encodes CDR1 MNHEY and CDR2 SVGAGI. The CDR3 spans 15 residues. Trimming left V 6 bases short and J 1 base short, with 10 bases between. The CDR3 coding sequence is TGTGCCAGCAGACGCAGGGGATCTGGGGCCAACGTCCTGACTTTC. It translates to CASRRRGSGANVLTF.

The rearrangement uses TRBV7-9 and TRBJ2-7; D ambiguous. Germline-derived CDR1 and CDR2 are SEHNR and FQNEAQ (reference sequence). Trimming stripped 2 bases from V and 3 bases from J, with 14 bases between. The CDR3 runs to 15 residues. The CDR3 nucleotides read TGTGCCAGCAGCTTAACGGCGGCCTTAGACTACGAGCAGTACTTC. Its translation: CASSLTAALDYEQYF.

V and J are TRBV28 and TRBJ2-7; D not resolved. V dropped 7 bases and J dropped 3 bases, with 10 bases sitting between them. Germline CDR1 and CDR2: MDHEN and SYDVKM. The CDR3 spans 12 residues. CDR3 amino acids: CASNQGRYEQYF. CDR3 DNA sequence: TGTGCCAGCAATCAAGGACGCTACGAGCAGTACTTC.

This chain connects TRBV9 to TRBJ1-5; D uncertain. V was clipped by 2 bases and J by 0 bases, with 9 bases between them. Germline CDR1 and CDR2: SGDLS and YYNGEE. This CDR3 has 15 residues. The DNA for the CDR3 is TGTGCCAGCAGCGTCGACGGGCGTAGCAATCAGCCCCAGCATTTT. Protein: CASSVDGRSNQPQHF.

The chain carries TRBV27 and TRBJ2-2; perhaps TRBD1 as D (6 bases). Trimming stripped 3 bases from V and 1 base from J, with 9 bases between. The CDR3 consists of 15 residues. Germline V gives CDR1 MNHEY, CDR2 SMNVEV (reference sequence). CDR3 in amino acids: CASSFTGQNTGELFF. The CDR3 DNA is TGTGCCAGCAGTTTTACAGGGCAGAACACCGGGGAGCTGTTTTTT.

The V and J genes are TRBV5-1 and TRBJ2-7, with D perhaps given as TRBD1 or TRBD2 (5 bases each). This CDR3 region has 14 residues. The V and J ends lost 3 bases and 3 bases respectively, with 13 bases between them. The germline V gene encodes CDR1 SGHRS and CDR2 YFSETQ. The chain's CDR3 is CASSSEGRNYEQYF. The CDR3 nucleotides are TGCGCCAGCAGCTCCGAGGGGAGAAACTACGAGCAGTACTTC.

The J gene is TRBJ2-7, the V gene TRBV9; maybe TRBD2 (5 bases). The V end was cut by 4 bases, the J end by 6 bases, with 17 bases between. Per germline, CDR1 SGDLS and CDR2 YYNGEE. The CDR3 totals 14 residues. The CDR3 sequence: CASSPRWRSGEQYF. The DNA of the CDR3 is TGTGCCAGCAGCCCTCGATGGAGGAGCGGCGAGCAGTACTTC.

A note on this clone: This sample includes further DNA sequences coding for the same CDR3. The J gene is TRBJ1-1, the V gene TRBV7-9, with D unresolved. Germline CDR1 is SEHNR and CDR2 is FQNEAQ (reference sequence). CDR3 length equals 13 residues. Trimming removed 5 bases at V and 0 bases at J, with 7 bases between. CDR3 in amino acids: CASSDQMNTEAFF. The DNA for the CDR3 is TGTGCCAGCAGCGATCAAATGAACACTGAAGCTTTCTTT.

The rearrangement uses TRBV11-2 and TRBJ2-4; 7 bases agree with TRBD1. The CDR3 extends over 13 amino acids. CDR1 is SGHAT, CDR2 FQNNGV, per germline. The V and J ends lost 4 bases and 5 bases, in that order; junction bases with no gene match: 2. This CDR3 reads CASSSGGENIQYF. The CDR3 DNA reads as TGTGCCAGCAGCTCAGGGGGTGAAAACATTCAGTACTTC. The variable domain in full, with the rest retrieved from reference TRBV11-2 and TRBJ2-4, is EAGVAQSPRYKIIEKRQSVAFWCNPISGHATLYWYQQILGQGPKLLIQFQNNGVVDDSQLPKDRFSAERLKGVDSTLKIQPAKLEDSAVYLCASSSGGENIQYFGAGTRLSVL.

The gene calls are TRBV5-1 and TRBJ1-1, with TRBD1 matching over 8 bases. Germline V CDR1 and CDR2: SGHRS, YFSETQ. This CDR3 comprises 14 residues. The V gene end was trimmed by 4 bases and the J gene end by 1 base; junction bases not matched to a gene: 3. CDR3 coding DNA: TGCGCCAGCAGCCCTGACAGGGGGAACACTGAAGCTTTCTTT. Translated, it gives CASSPDRGNTEAFF. Full variable domain (rest looked up from reference TRBV5-1 and TRBJ1-1): KAGVTQTPRYLIKTRGQQVTLSCSPISGHRSVSWYQQTPGQGLQFLFEYFSETQRNKGNFPGRFSGRQFSNSRSEMNVSTLELGDSALYLCASSPDRGNTEAFFGQGTRLTVV.

The chain carries TRBV19 and TRBJ1-5; D is unclear. V was cut by 7 bases and J by 10 bases, with 8 bases left in between. Per the germline V gene, CDR1 is LNHDA and CDR2 is SQIVND (reference sequence). The CDR3 totals 10 residues. The CDR3 DNA reads TGTGCCAGTAACCTCCATCCCCAGCATTTT. Protein: CASNLHPQHF.

The chain has TRBV7-2 and TRBJ1-2, with 8 bases that match TRBD1. The trim removed 5 bases at V and 4 bases at J, leaving 12 bases unmatched. This CDR3 has 16 residues. Germline V CDR1 and CDR2: SGHTA, FQGNSA. The CDR3 nucleotides are TGTGCCAGCAGCGCCTTACCGGGACAGGTCGTCTATGGCTACACCTTC. This sequence encodes CASSALPGQVVYGYTF.

CDR3 sequence reads: CASSSLGGAGTGELFF. CDR3 in DNA: TGTGCCAGCAGCTCTTTGGGGGGAGCTGGCACCGGGGAGCTGTTTTTT. The chain joins TRBV5-6 to TRBJ2-2, with D possibly matching TRBD2 (6 bases). V gave up 3 bases and J gave up 4 bases, with 16 bases separating them. This CDR3 comprises 16 residues. From germline, CDR1 is SGHDT and CDR2 YYEEEE.

CDR3 loop: CASSSASRESYNEQFF. The CDR3 DNA is TGTGCCAGCAGCTCGGCCTCTAGGGAATCCTACAATGAGCAGTTCTTC. This rearrangement joins TRBV7-9 to TRBJ2-1, with unresolved D. Germline V gene data show CDR1 as SEHNR and CDR2 as FQNEAQ (reference sequence). The CDR3 spans 16 residues. V was trimmed by 4 bases and J by 1 base, leaving 14 bases between them.

The chain couples TRBV28 to TRBJ1-2; weak D call: TRBD1 (5 bases). Germline V gene lookup returns CDR1 MDHEN and CDR2 SYDVKM. The V end lost 5 bases, the J end lost 4 bases, and 11 bases lay between the germline ends. The CDR3 runs to 13 residues. The CDR3 DNA reads TGTGCCAGCAGTCGCGGGGACGTCTATGGCTACACCTTC. Amino acids: CASSRGDVYGYTF.

The rearrangement links TRBV13 to TRBJ2-3; 8 bases line up with TRBD2. CDR3 length: 16 amino acids. CDR1 is PRHDT and CDR2 is FYEKMQ in the germline V gene (reference sequence). Trimming removed 6 bases from V and 1 base from J; junction bases left unmatched: 9. The CDR3 loop is CASSNSGIPRTDTQYF. CDR3 bases: TGTGCCAGCAGTAATAGCGGGATCCCTCGCACAGATACGCAGTATTTT.

V gene TRBV29-1 combines with J gene TRBJ1-2; no definite D call. The CDR3 has 10 residues. CDR1 is SQVTM and CDR2 is ANQGSEA in the germline V gene. V was shortened by 6 bases and J by 6 bases, with 8 bases between the two germline ends. Written as DNA, the CDR3 is TGCAGCGTCGCAAGTCATGGCTACACCTTC. Translation gives CSVASHGYTF.

CDR3: CATSRDLRGYEQYF. CDR3 nucleotide sequence: TGTGCCACCAGCAGAGATCTGAGGGGATACGAGCAGTACTTC. The chain employs TRBV15 and TRBJ2-7, with D tentatively TRBD1 or TRBD2 (5 bases each). This CDR3 is built from 14 residues. In germline, CDR1 is LNHNV, CDR2 YYDKDF (reference sequence). The V gene lost 0 bases and the J gene lost 4 bases, with 10 bases spanning the gap.

This sequence joins TRBV25-1 and TRBJ2-1; 8 bases match TRBD1. Trimming took 0 bases from V and 0 from J; bases not matched to a gene: 7. The CDR3 runs 18 residues. Germline V gene data show CDR1 as MGHDK and CDR2 as SYGVNS. This chain's CDR3 is CASSEYHFGQGSYNEQFF. CDR3 sequence (DNA): TGTGCCAGCAGTGAATATCACTTCGGACAGGGCTCCTACAATGAGCAGTTCTTC. The full variable domain, completed using reference TRBV25-1 and TRBJ2-1, is EADIYQTPRYLVIGTGKKITLECSQTMGHDKMYWYQQDPGMELHLIHYSYGVNSTEKGDLSSESTVSRIRTEHFPLTLESARPSHTSQYLCASSEYHFGQGSYNEQFFGPGTRLTVL.

The chain is built from TRBV5-4 and TRBJ2-5; the D gene could be TRBD1 or TRBD2 (6 bases each). The CDR3 extends over 15 amino acids. V lost 4 bases and J lost 2, with 15 bases in between. Per germline, CDR1 SGHNT and CDR2 YYREEE (reference sequence). The CDR3 loop reads CASSGRRGVQETQYF. CDR3 DNA: TGTGCCAGCAGCGGTAGAAGGGGGGTTCAAGAGACCCAGTACTTC.

The sample holds one count of this clone. J is TRBJ2-3 and V is TRBV28, with 7 bases matching TRBD2. V was clipped by 5 bases and J by 9 bases; unmatched bases: 8. The germline CDR1 and CDR2 sequences are MDHEN and SYDVKM. This CDR3 comprises 13 residues. The CDR3 spells CASSPEREGTQYF. CDR3 nucleotides: TGTGCCAGCAGTCCTGAGCGGGAAGGGACGCAGTATTTT.

The V and J genes are TRBV29-1 and TRBJ2-7, with a tentative D call TRBD1 (5 bases). V lost 5 bases, J lost 5 bases, and 13 bases lay in between. CDR1 is SQVTM, CDR2 ANQGSEA, per germline. This CDR3 spans 12 amino acids. CDR3 protein: CSVQGPSDEQYF. DNA of the CDR3: TGCAGCGTTCAGGGTCCATCGGACGAGCAGTACTTC.

This sequence joins TRBV5-6 and TRBJ2-7; D unresolved. This CDR3 contains 13 residues. V gave up 6 bases and J gave up 0 bases, with 10 bases separating them. Germline V lookup: CDR1 SGHDT, CDR2 YYEEEE. The chain's CDR3 is CASNYQSSYEQYF. The CDR3 DNA follows: TGTGCCAGCAACTACCAAAGCTCCTACGAGCAGTACTTC.

The chain joins TRBV18 to TRBJ2-2; TRBD2 agrees at 12 bases. The V and J ends lost 3 bases and 6 bases, in that order; junction bases with no gene match: 8. The germline CDR1 and CDR2 sequences are KGHSH and LQKENI. This CDR3 has 17 residues. The CDR3 loop reads CASSPLAGGLASGELFF. The CDR3 DNA is TGTGCCAGCTCACCTCTAGCGGGAGGGCTGGCGTCCGGGGAGCTGTTTTTT.

V usage is TRBV5-1 and J usage is TRBJ2-7, with TRBD2 matching 8 bases. Germline V gene sequence: CDR1 SGHRS, CDR2 YFSETQ. This CDR3 is 16 amino acids long. Trimming took 4 bases from V and 3 from J; bases not matched to a gene: 12. Here the CDR3 reads CASSMDSSGTVYEQYF. CDR3 DNA: TGCGCCAGCAGCATGGACAGTAGCGGGACGGTCTACGAGCAGTACTTC. The variable domain in full, with the rest retrieved from reference TRBV5-1 and TRBJ2-7, is KAGVTQTPRYLIKTRGQQVTLSCSPISGHRSVSWYQQTPGQGLQFLFEYFSETQRNKGNFPGRFSGRQFSNSRSEMNVSTLELGDSALYLCASSMDSSGTVYEQYFGPGTRLTVT.

CDR3 region: CASSNKYGYTF. CDR3 nucleotide sequence: TGTGCCAGTAGTAACAAGTATGGCTACACCTTC. This chain uses TRBV19 with TRBJ1-2; D ambiguous. This CDR3 has 11 amino acids. Germline assignment: CDR1 LNHDA and CDR2 SQIVND (reference sequence). V lost 4 bases, J lost 5 bases, and 5 bases lay in between.

This clone is a singleton in its sample. J is TRBJ2-3 and V is TRBV2, with 8 bases lining up with TRBD1. The CDR3 loop spans 16 amino acids. With V trimmed by 7 bases and J by 5 bases, 14 bases remained unmatched. Germline CDR1 and CDR2: SNHLY and FYNNEI. CDR3 sequence: CASKQGTGGGRDTQYF. The CDR3 DNA is TGTGCCAGCAAGCAAGGGACAGGAGGCGGTCGAGATACGCAGTATTTT.

The chain is built from TRBV9 and TRBJ1-2; D uncertain. Looked up from germline, CDR1 is SGDLS and CDR2 is YYNGEE. V lost 3 bases, J lost 2 bases, and 29 bases lay in between. The CDR3 has 20 residues. This CDR3 is CASSAYVSERGLGKNYGYTF. For the CDR3, the DNA is TGTGCCAGCAGCGCGTACGTATCTGAAAGAGGGCTCGGTAAGAACTATGGCTACACCTTC.

The rearrangement uses TRBV28 and TRBJ1-5; no clear D gene. Germline V gene sequence: CDR1 MDHEN, CDR2 SYDVKM. The CDR3 consists of 16 residues. V lost 1 base and J lost 2, with 12 bases in between. Here the CDR3 DNA reads TGTGCCAGCAGTTTATCCCGGGAGGGCCGCAATCAGCCCCAGCATTTT. This codes for CASSLSREGRNQPQHF.

This chain uses TRBV5-1 with TRBJ2-7; D may be TRBD1 (5 bases). Germline CDR1 and CDR2: SGHRS and YFSETQ. Trimming took off 0 bases at V and 6 bases at J, with 13 bases between the two ends. The CDR3 consists of 14 residues. CDR3 amino acids: CASSLEGQGSEQYF. Here the CDR3 DNA reads TGCGCCAGCAGCTTGGAGGGGCAGGGCTCCGAGCAGTACTTC.